A single sample gave rise to the 5 T cell receptor beta chains below, sequenced in a study of T cells in Graves' hyperthyroidism and ophthalmopathy. RNA transcripts gave rise to amplified TCR beta CDR3 regions. Initially, a first-round RT-PCR of the TCR CDR3 employed the HTBI primer set. TCRdb reprocessed the multiplex PCR reads with MiXCR, giving one entry per CDR3 protein. The sample gives 400,000 to 550,000 distinct CDR3 sequences, approximately 25% of which show up once; approximately 11% is in the top ten. Sequencing was performed on blood. The receptor source for this set is a woman aged 25 to 39 with Graves' ophthalmopathy.

The V and J genes are TRBV6-4 and TRBJ2-5; 10 bases fit TRBD2. J was trimmed by 3 bases and V by 6 bases; bases with no gene match: 19. In germline, CDR1 is MRHNA, CDR2 SNTAGT. This CDR3 region has 19 residues. The CDR3 nucleotides read TGTGCCAGCAGACCCCCTGGACTAGCGGAGGAGAGGGGGAAAGAGACCCAGTACTTC. Its translation: CASRPPGLAEERGKETQYF.

This clonotype has at least ten counts. Given a much more abundant clone one base away, this may be a read error. The V and J genes are TRBV7-6 and TRBJ1-5, with a weak D call TRBD1 (5 bases). Germline-derived CDR1 and CDR2 are SGHVS and FNYEAQ. Trimming pared 5 bases from V and 4 bases from J, leaving 9 bases between. The CDR3 loop spans 13 amino acids. The CDR3 DNA follows: TGTGCCAGCAGCCCGGACACAAATCAGCCCCAGCATTTT. This sequence encodes CASSPDTNQPQHF.

This clonotype was seen a handful of times. The chain links TRBV12-3 or TRBV12-4 to TRBJ2-7; D may match TRBD1 or TRBD2 (6 bases each). V was trimmed by 3 bases and J by 7 bases, leaving 16 bases between them. The CDR3 has 14 residues. DNA for the CDR3: TGTGCCAGCAGTTTGTCGGAGGGGGGAAGGGAGCAGTACTTC. Amino acids: CASSLSEGGREQYF.

This clonotype was counted ten times or more. The chain carries TRBV5-1 and TRBJ1-1; 7 bases align to TRBD1. The V gene's germline CDR1 is SGHRS and CDR2 YFSETQ. The CDR3 has 15 amino acids. Losses at the gene ends were 5 bases for V and 11 bases for J; bases not matched to a gene: 18. The CDR3 spells CASRLNPGQTRLAFF. CDR3 nucleotides: TGCGCCAGCAGATTAAATCCGGGACAGACGAGGTTGGCTTTCTTT.

The chain couples TRBV7-9 to TRBJ1-3; no clear D gene. The CDR3 spans 13 residues. Germline V gene lookup returns CDR1 SEHNR and CDR2 FQNEAQ (reference sequence). V was trimmed by 1 base and J by 2 bases, leaving 3 bases between them. The CDR3, as DNA: TGTGCCAGCAGCTTAGAAACTGGAAACACCATATATTTT. Protein sequence: CASSLETGNTIYF.